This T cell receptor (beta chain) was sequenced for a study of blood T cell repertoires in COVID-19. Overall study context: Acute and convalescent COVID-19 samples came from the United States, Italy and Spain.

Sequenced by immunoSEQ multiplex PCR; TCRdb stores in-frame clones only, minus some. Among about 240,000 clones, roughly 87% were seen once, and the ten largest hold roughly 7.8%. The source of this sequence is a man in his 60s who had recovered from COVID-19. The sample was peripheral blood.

In DNA form, the CDR3 reads TGTGCCAGCAGCTGGGACAACTACTACGAGCAGTACTTC. This translates into CASSWDNYYEQYF. The chain recombines TRBV7-9 with TRBJ2-7; maybe TRBD1 (6 bases). The CDR3 is made up of 13 amino acids. Trimming cost V 4 bases and J 3 bases, with 10 bases left between them. Germline lookup yields CDR1 SEHNR and CDR2 FQNEAQ (reference sequence).